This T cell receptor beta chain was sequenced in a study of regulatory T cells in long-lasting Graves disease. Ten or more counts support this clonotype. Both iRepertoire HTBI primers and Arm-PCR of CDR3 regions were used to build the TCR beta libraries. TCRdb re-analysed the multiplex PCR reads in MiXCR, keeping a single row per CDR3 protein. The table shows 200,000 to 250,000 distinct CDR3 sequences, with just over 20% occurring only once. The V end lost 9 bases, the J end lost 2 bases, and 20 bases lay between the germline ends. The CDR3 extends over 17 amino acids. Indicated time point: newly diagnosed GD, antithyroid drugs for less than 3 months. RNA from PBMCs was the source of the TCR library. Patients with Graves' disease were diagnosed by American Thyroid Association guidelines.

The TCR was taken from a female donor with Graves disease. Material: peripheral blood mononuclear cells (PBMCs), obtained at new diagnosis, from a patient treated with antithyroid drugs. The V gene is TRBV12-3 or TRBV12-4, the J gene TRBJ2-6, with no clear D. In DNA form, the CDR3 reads TGTGCCAGTATTACCGGACGCCAATCCACTGGGGCCAACGTCCTGACTTTC. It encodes CASITGRQSTGANVLTF.